This passage covers 24 T cell receptor delta chains from one sample sequenced in a study of gamma-delta chains in newborns, infants, children. TCRdb fed the reads into CATT to redo clone calling. In the table there are 3,500 to 4,000 delta-chain clones, 4.3% of which are singletons. Sequenced material: blood. These receptors all stem from a child who was a newborn, infant or young child, either healthy, febrile or measles-vaccinated (not recorded which).

On this clone: A read error is the likely source, as a far larger clone sits one nucleotide away. CDR3 protein: CACDTWGPDKLIF. The CDR3 DNA follows: TGTGCCTGTGACACCTGGGGGCCCGATAAACTCATCTTT. J is TRDJ1 and V is TRDV2, with D perhaps matching TRDD3 (6 bases). Trimming shortened V by 0 bases and J by 3 bases, and 7 bases separated the two germline ends. In germline, CDR1 is GEAIGNYY, CDR2 EKD. CDR3 size: 13 residues.

A few counts support this clone. A much larger clone differs from this one at a single base, so this may be a read error. The chain couples TRDV2 to TRDJ1; D not certain. There are 17 residues in the CDR3. The germline gives CDR1 GEAIGNYY, CDR2 EKD. In DNA form, the CDR3 reads TGTGCCTGTGACACCGTAAGAGGATCGGGGTACACCGATAAACCCATCTTT. Translation gives CACDTVRGSGYTDKPIF.

There are a few counts of this clone. The V gene is TRDV2, the J gene TRDJ1, with 13 bases identical to TRDD3. CDR1 and CDR2 (germline): GEAIGNYY, EKD. This CDR3 region has 19 residues. With V trimmed by 3 bases and J by 0 bases, 12 bases remained unmatched. The DNA for the CDR3 is TGTGCCTGTGACCCTGTACTGGGGGATACGCGACGGAACACCGATAAACTCATCTTT. It codes for CACDPVLGDTRRNTDKLIF.

In its sample, this clone was seen a few times. This may be a read error, as it is one base from a much larger clone. Distinct nucleotide sequences in the sample also encode this CDR3. This chain uses TRDV2 with TRDJ1; TRDD3 matches at 9 bases. The CDR3 has 20 amino acids. The ends lost 3 bases at V and 5 bases at J; junction bases unmatched: 24. Germline V gene data show CDR1 as GEAIGNYY and CDR2 as EKD. The CDR3 sequence is CACDPIPTSDWGKPTDKLIF. CDR3 sequence (DNA): TGTGCCTGTGACCCAATTCCTACCTCAGACTGGGGGAAACCCACAGATAAACTCATCTTT.

A word on this clone: Since a much larger clone is just one base distant, this may be a read error. This chain connects TRDV2 to TRDJ1; 8 bases are a match to TRDD3. Unmatched junction bases numbered 3, after V lost 1 base and J lost 3 bases. Germline V gene data show CDR1 as GEAIGNYY and CDR2 as EKD. CDR3 length: 14 amino acids. The CDR3 DNA is TGTGCCTGTGACACACTGGGGGGCGCCGATAAACTCATCTTT. The encoded protein is CACDTLGGADKLIF.

In this sample, this clone turned up a few times. Being one base from a much bigger clone, this may be a read error. The rearrangement uses TRDV2 and TRDJ1; 9 bases are a match to TRDD3. The CDR3 has 14 amino acids. Germline V gene lookup returns CDR1 GEAIGNYY and CDR2 EKD. The CDR3 loop is CACDTLGDSDKFIF. DNA for the CDR3: TGTGCCTGTGACACCCTGGGGGATTCCGATAAATTCATCTTT.

This chain connects TRDV2 to TRDJ1, with 10 bases that match TRDD3. The CDR3 is 16 residues long. V lost 1 base and J lost 4; bases outside the gene matches: 8. Looked up from germline, CDR1 is GEAIGNYY and CDR2 is EKD. This CDR3 is CACDTLTGGLVDKLIF. The CDR3 nucleotides read TGTGCCTGTGACACGTTGACTGGGGGATTAGTCGATAAACTCATCTTT.

This clone was seen a few times. The CDR3 loop reads CACDIVGGSRGSDKLIF. The CDR3 coding sequence is TGTGCCTGTGACATAGTTGGGGGATCCCGTGGGTCCGATAAACTCATCTTT. The V and J genes are TRDV2 and TRDJ1; 8 bases map to TRDD3. This CDR3 spans 17 amino acids. Germline V gene sequence: CDR1 GEAIGNYY, CDR2 EKD. The V segment lost 2 bases and the J segment 3 bases; nucleotides outside the gene matches: 13.

The chain joins TRDV2 to TRDJ1, with a possible D match to TRDD3 (5 bases). The CDR3 has 16 amino acids. The ends were cut back, 1 base at V and 4 bases at J, with 18 bases in the middle. The germline V gene has CDR1 GEAIGNYY and CDR2 EKD. The chain's CDR3 is CACDTLPSTGHDKLIF. The CDR3 DNA sequence: TGTGCCTGTGACACTCTGCCCTCAACTGGCCACGATAAACTCATCTTT.

This clone was counted between two and nine times. A single base separates this from a much larger clone, so it may be a read error. The chain employs TRDV2 and TRDJ3, with a possible D match to TRDD3 (6 bases). CDR1 is GEAIGNYY and CDR2 is EKD in the germline V gene. Trimming stripped 3 bases from V and 0 bases from J, with 14 bases between. The CDR3 loop spans 18 amino acids. Here the CDR3 DNA reads TGTGCCTGTGACTCTGGGGATCCCCGCTCCTGGGACACCCGACAGATGTTTTTC. Its protein product is CACDSGDPRSWDTRQMFF.

The chain joins TRDV2 to TRDJ3, with 13 bases aligning to TRDD3. In germline, CDR1 is GEAIGNYY, CDR2 EKD. The CDR3 consists of 20 residues. Losses at the gene ends were 0 bases for V and 1 base for J; bases not matched to a gene: 5. CDR3 sequence: CACDTATGGYVSWDTRQMFF. The CDR3 DNA reads as TGTGCCTGTGACACCGCAACTGGGGGATACGTTTCCTGGGACACCCGACAGATGTTTTTC.

By proportion, this clone is large (0.1 to 1%). The sample holds other DNA sequences that translate to the same CDR3. This chain connects TRDV2 to TRDJ1; D is unclear. Trimming removed 0 bases at V and 4 bases at J, with 14 bases between. In germline, CDR1 is GEAIGNYY, CDR2 EKD. There are 15 residues in the CDR3. The CDR3 DNA is TGTGCCTGTGACACCGTACTACCACAATTCGATAAACTCATCTTT. It is translated as CACDTVLPQFDKLIF.

This clone was seen more than once but under ten times. A far larger clone is one base from this, pointing to a likely read error. This rearrangement joins TRDV2 to TRDJ1, with unresolved D. This CDR3 comprises 14 residues. Trimming pared 2 bases from V and 0 bases from J, leaving 9 bases between. The germline V gene encodes CDR1 GEAIGNYY and CDR2 EKD. DNA of the CDR3: TGTGCCTGTGACATACTGAGGGACACCGATAAACTCATCTTT. Translated, it gives CACDILRDTDKLIF.

Note on this clone: The sample contains more than one DNA sequence encoding this CDR3. The chain couples TRDV2 to TRDJ3; TRDD3 matches at 12 bases. CDR1 is GEAIGNYY and CDR2 is EKD in the germline V gene. This CDR3 region has 19 residues. V shed 0 bases and J 3 bases; nucleotides not matched to a gene: 5. This CDR3 reads CACDTVLGDTSWDTRQMFF. The DNA of the CDR3 is TGTGCCTGTGACACCGTACTGGGGGATACTAGCTGGGACACCCGACAGATGTTTTTC.

This clone appeared a few times. This may be a read error: a much more frequent sequence differs by one nucleotide. This CDR3 is also generated by other DNA sequences in the sample. Here the CDR3 reads CACDTVGDHTDKLIF. CDR3 DNA sequence: TGTGCCTGTGACACTGTGGGGGATCACACCGATAAACTCATCTTT. The chain combines TRDV2 with TRDJ1; 8 bases match TRDD3. Germline CDR1 is GEAIGNYY and CDR2 is EKD. With 1 base clipped from V and 0 bases from J, the junction kept 3 bases outside the gene matches. CDR3 length equals 15 residues.

Turning to this clone: This sequence may be a read error, since a much larger clone differs from it by one base. The CDR3 DNA follows: TGTGCCTGTGACTCGGTACTGAGGGAGACTAGCTCCTGGGACACCCGACAGATGTTTTTC. It encodes CACDSVLRETSSWDTRQMFF. The V gene is TRDV2, the J gene TRDJ3; D is ambiguous. Deletions cut 3 bases from V and 0 bases from J, with 20 bases between. Germline CDR1 is GEAIGNYY and CDR2 is EKD. The CDR3 is 20 amino acids.

This clone is large. The same CDR3 arises from other DNA sequences in this sample as well. V usage is TRDV2 and J usage is TRDJ1, with TRDD3 matching 10 bases. Germline-derived CDR1 and CDR2 are GEAIGNYY and EKD. The CDR3 is made up of 15 amino acids. With V trimmed by 3 bases and J by 1 base, 4 bases remained unmatched. The CDR3 loop is CACDPLGDFTDKLIF. The CDR3 bases are TGTGCCTGTGACCCACTGGGGGATTTCACCGATAAACTCATCTTT.

The CDR3 sequence: CACDGVLGEFLSDKLIF. CDR3 nucleotides: TGTGCCTGTGACGGCGTACTGGGGGAATTCCTCTCCGATAAACTCATCTTT. The V gene is TRDV2, the J gene TRDJ1; 9 nucleotides agree with TRDD3. Germline CDR1 is GEAIGNYY and CDR2 is EKD. The CDR3 has 17 residues. The V gene end was trimmed by 3 bases and the J gene end by 3 bases; junction bases not matched to a gene: 13.

Turning to this clone: A read error is possible here, since a much larger clone lies one base away. The chain combines TRDV2 with TRDJ1; 10 bases map to TRDD3. The CDR3 totals 20 residues. The V gene end was trimmed by 3 bases and the J gene end by 0 bases; junction bases not matched to a gene: 18. CDR1 is GEAIGNYY, CDR2 EKD, per germline. This chain's CDR3 is CACDSPQNTGGSGYTDKLIF. CDR3 nucleotides: TGTGCCTGTGACTCCCCCCAAAATACTGGGGGATCCGGGTACACCGATAAACTCATCTTT.

The table lists this clone with a few counts. A much larger clone differs by one base, so this may be a read error. Other DNA sequences from this sample encode an identical CDR3 as well. The rearrangement uses TRDV2 and TRDJ3, with TRDD3 matching over 7 bases. This CDR3 contains 23 residues. The ends lost 2 bases at V and 0 bases at J; junction bases unmatched: 21. Germline CDR1 GEAIGNYY, CDR2 EKD. CDR3 sequence (DNA): TGTGCCTGTGACAAAGCTATGACCGGGGGATTCGGACAAAGCTCCTGGGACACCCGACAGATGTTTTTC. It specifies CACDKAMTGGFGQSSWDTRQMFF.

As concerns this clone: With only one base between it and a far larger clone, this is likely a read error. The CDR3 region has the DNA TGTGCCTGTGATGACTGGGGGACAACCGGTAAACTCATCTTT. Amino acids: CACDDWGTTGKLIF. The V and J genes are TRDV2 and TRDJ1; TRDD3 agrees at 9 bases. The germline V gene has CDR1 GEAIGNYY and CDR2 EKD. The CDR3 consists of 14 residues.

This clone was recorded a few times. This may be a read error, as it is one base from a much larger clone. This chain uses TRDV2 with TRDJ1; 11 nucleotides line up with TRDD3. The CDR3 is 17 amino acids. V dropped 3 bases and J dropped 3; count of bases not matched to a gene: 11. The germline V gene has CDR1 GEAIGNYY and CDR2 EKD. The CDR3 loop is CACDQLGDKVLADKLIF. CDR3 nucleotide sequence: TGTGCCTGTGACCAACTGGGGGATAAGGTTTTGGCCGATAAACTCATCTTT.

This clone was detected once. The chain joins TRDV2 to TRDJ1; 11 bases are a match to TRDD3. In germline, CDR1 is GEAIGNYY, CDR2 EKD. Trimming cost V 3 bases and J 0 bases; bases outside gene matches: 11. There are 18 residues in the CDR3. The CDR3 sequence is CACDALLGDMTHTDKLIF. The CDR3 nucleotides read TGTGCCTGTGACGCGCTACTGGGGGATATGACCCACACCGATAAACTCATCTTT.

This clone has more than one count but fewer than ten. With a much larger clone just one base away, this may be a read error. The same CDR3 is also encoded by other DNA sequences in this sample. V gene TRDV2 combines with J gene TRDJ1, with TRDD3 identical over 11 bases. CDR3 size: 21 residues. The V and J ends lost 0 bases and 3 bases, in that order; junction bases with no gene match: 20. Germline assignment: CDR1 GEAIGNYY and CDR2 EKD. CDR3 sequence (DNA): TGTGCCTGTGACACCGTGACCGCCGAGGTACTGGGGGATAAGGGAGCCGATAAACTCATCTTT. This sequence encodes CACDTVTAEVLGDKGADKLIF.